This entry lists 18 T cell receptor beta chains sequenced from one sample in a study of tumor-infiltrating lymphocytes in primary liver carcinoma. The tissue used was unsorted bulk material of about 19-34 mg. RNA and DNA were co-extracted from it with the AllPrep DNA/RNA mini kit. TCR beta cDNA was reverse-transcribed from 400 to 500 ng of total RNA. The reaction used a constant-region primer and ProtoScript II reverse transcriptase. TCR beta libraries came from three nested multiplex PCR rounds using slightly modified ARM-PCR. The first two PCR rounds, roughly 11 cycles each, used TRBV1-TRBV30 forward primers and a C-beta reverse primer. MiXCR, run by TCRdb on the multiplex PCR reads, gives a single entry per CDR3 protein. The repertoire consists of 95,000 to 150,000 distinct CDR3 sequences, with around 64% occurring once and the leading ten covering about 8%. Sequenced: liver tumor tissue from sampling region 3. Subset given: tumor region T3, left-lateral pole. Every receptor here comes from a woman in her sixties with primary liver carcinoma and hepatitis B virus infection.

Comments on this clonotype: The conserved closing phenylalanine or tryptophan is absent in this CDR3, likely reflecting a read error. This chain uses TRBV11-3 with TRBJ2-2, with D perhaps TRBD2 (6 bases). This CDR3 comprises 15 residues. V was shortened by 3 bases and J by 5 bases, with 13 bases between the two germline ends. Germline V gene data show CDR1 as SGHNT and CDR2 as YENEEA. CDR3 bases: TGTGCCAGCAGCTTGGGAGTAGCGGCTACCGGGGAGCTGTTTTCT. As protein: CASSLGVAATGELFS.

This clonotype was seen only once. The genes are TRBV29-1 and TRBJ2-3; 10 bases agree with TRBD2. The length of the CDR3 is 15 residues. Trimming took 6 bases from V and 5 from J; bases not matched to a gene: 11. Germline V gene sequence: CDR1 SQVTM, CDR2 ANQGSEA. CDR3 sequence: CSVRGLAVRRDTQYF. CDR3 in DNA: TGCAGCGTCCGAGGACTAGCGGTTAGAAGAGATACGCAGTATTTT.

This clonotype was counted ten times or more. The J gene is TRBJ2-2, the V gene TRBV6-5; a weak D match, TRBD1 (5 bases). Germline V CDR1 and CDR2: MNHEY, SVGAGI. V lost 6 bases to trimming and J lost 1 base, with 9 bases between them. CDR3 size: 14 residues. Here the CDR3 DNA reads TGTGCCAGCAGCACCGACAGGAACACCGGGGAGCTGTTTTTT. Residues: CASSTDRNTGELFF.

Comments on this clonotype: The junction shows a germline mismatch at one end, possibly a read error. This rearrangement joins TRBV6-2 or TRBV6-3 to TRBJ2-7; possible D gene TRBD1, 6 bases. Germline-derived CDR1 and CDR2 are MNHEY and SVGEGT. This CDR3 is built from 11 residues. The CDR3 sequence: CASADSYERYF. The DNA for the CDR3 is TGTGCTAGCGCGGACAGCTACGAGCGGTACTTC.

V and J are TRBV11-2 and TRBJ1-6; unclear D gene. V was shortened by 3 bases and J by 13 bases, with 16 bases between the two germline ends. The CDR3 has 14 amino acids. Germline assignment: CDR1 SGHAT and CDR2 FQNNGV. The CDR3 DNA sequence: TGTGCCAGCAGCTTTATGTATGGCCGTTCGCCCCTCCACTTT. Its translation: CASSFMYGRSPLHF.

The CDR3 DNA is TGCGCCAGCAGCTTGAGGCAGGGGGGCAATGAGCAGTTCTTC. This gives the protein CASSLRQGGNEQFF. This chain connects TRBV5-1 to TRBJ2-1, with D perhaps TRBD1 (7 bases). The V end was cut by 1 base, the J end by 6 bases, with 11 bases between. Looked up from germline, CDR1 is SGHRS and CDR2 is YFSETQ. This CDR3 has 14 residues.

This clonotype was counted ten times or more. The CDR3 DNA sequence: TGTGCCAGCAAGATTGGGGTTTCCCCCTCCTACGAGCAGTACTTC. Protein product: CASKIGVSPSYEQYF. The chain recombines TRBV6-2 or TRBV6-3 with TRBJ2-7; D not certain. The CDR3 is 15 residues long. Germline V gene lookup returns CDR1 MNHEY and CDR2 SVGEGT. V was trimmed by 7 bases and J by 0 bases, leaving 16 bases between them.

This clonotype showed up just a few times. A much larger clone sits a single nucleotide away, making a read error possible. This chain links TRBV12-3 or TRBV12-4 with TRBJ1-3; 7 bases align to TRBD1. There are 15 residues in the CDR3. Trimming cost V 5 bases and J 4 bases; bases outside gene matches: 8. The CDR3 DNA reads as TGTGCCAGCAGTCCGTGGGGGACAGTGGGAAACACCATATATTTT. Residues: CASSPWGTVGNTIYF.

In its sample, this clonotype was seen many times. The chain carries TRBV28 and TRBJ1-5; D unresolved. The germline gives CDR1 MDHEN, CDR2 SYDVKM. CDR3 size: 13 residues. Between the trimmed V and J ends, which lost 3 bases and 10 bases, there was a span of 13 bases. The CDR3 DNA is TGTGCCAGCAGTTTGGGAGGTATCTTTCCCCAGCATTTT. This sequence encodes CASSLGGIFPQHF.

A note on this clonotype: Given the absence of the conserved phenylalanine or tryptophan at the CDR3 end, a read error is likely. V gene TRBV6-1 combines with J gene TRBJ2-3, with D maybe TRBD2 (5 bases). V was shortened by 5 bases and J by 6 bases, with 9 bases between the two germline ends. The CDR3 spans 12 residues. Germline CDR1 MNHNS, CDR2 SASEGT. The CDR3 protein is CASSLLGDTQYY. The DNA for the CDR3 is TGTGCCAGCAGTCTACTAGGGGATACGCAGTATTAT.

Comments on this clonotype: The CDR3 ends on some other residue instead of the conserved phenylalanine or tryptophan, so this is likely a read error. This rearrangement joins TRBV5-4 to TRBJ2-1; D tentatively fits TRBD1 or TRBD2 (5 bases each). The germline V and J ends were trimmed by 2 bases and 7 bases, with 16 bases remaining between them. Germline CDR1 reads SGHNT; CDR2 reads YYREEE (reference sequence). The CDR3 length is 15 residues. The CDR3 loop reads CASSFTSGPTNEQFL. The CDR3 DNA reads TGTGCCAGCAGCTTCACCTCGGGACCCACTAATGAGCAGTTCCTC.

This clonotype was picked up many times. V is TRBV11-2 and J is TRBJ1-2, with D possibly matching TRBD1 (5 bases). The CDR3 sequence is 15 residues long. With 7 bases removed from V and 7 bases from J, the gap between germline ends came to 22 bases. Germline CDR1 reads SGHAT; CDR2 reads FQNNGV. The CDR3 protein is CASTRSWGGGSGYTF. The CDR3 bases are TGTGCCAGCACACGTTCGTGGGGGGGAGGCAGTGGCTACACCTTC. Together with reference TRBV11-2 and TRBJ1-2, the CDR3 gives the full variable domain: EAGVAQSPRYKIIEKRQSVAFWCNPISGHATLYWYQQILGQGPKLLIQFQNNGVVDDSQLPKDRFSAERLKGVDSTLKIQPAKLEDSAVYLCASTRSWGGGSGYTFGSGTRLTVV.

This clonotype occurred many times. The genes are TRBV29-1 and TRBJ1-1; the D is unclear. Trimming took 7 bases from V and 0 from J, leaving 18 bases between them. In germline, CDR1 is SQVTM, CDR2 ANQGSEA. The CDR3 totals 15 residues. This CDR3 reads CSGQFSGTMNTEAFF. The DNA for the CDR3 is TGCAGCGGTCAGTTTTCCGGAACCATGAACACTGAAGCTTTCTTT.

Worth noting for this clonotype: No conserved phenylalanine or tryptophan ends this CDR3, so it is likely a read error. The chain carries TRBV7-8 and TRBJ1-5; 9 bases are a match to TRBD1. There are 15 residues in the CDR3. Germline CDR1 and CDR2: SGHVS and FQNEAQ. After removal of 1 base from V and 2 bases from J, the junction contained 0 bases not matched to a gene. The CDR3 DNA reads TGTGCCAGCAGCTTAGGGACAGGGGGCAATCAGCCCCAGCATTAT. It specifies CASSLGTGGNQPQHY.

In nucleotides, the CDR3 is TGTGCCAGCAGTGACTCGGACTACAATGAGCAGTTCTTC. This gives the protein CASSDSDYNEQFF. The gene calls are TRBV6-4 and TRBJ2-1; D ambiguous. Germline CDR1 and CDR2: MRHNA and SNTAGT. The CDR3 spans 13 residues. Trimming shortened V by 0 bases and J by 3 bases, and 3 bases separated the two germline ends.

The chain joins TRBV11-2 to TRBJ1-2; D gene unclear. Trimming pared 3 bases from V and 4 bases from J, leaving 15 bases between. CDR3 size: 15 residues. In germline, CDR1 is SGHAT, CDR2 FQNNGV. The CDR3 region is CASSLDRVEAYGYTF. The CDR3 nucleotides are TGTGCCAGCAGCTTGGATAGGGTAGAGGCCTATGGCTACACCTTC.

V usage is TRBV11-2 and J usage is TRBJ2-7; D perhaps matches TRBD1 (6 bases). There are 11 residues in the CDR3. CDR1 and CDR2 (germline): SGHAT, FQNNGV. Trimming removed 6 bases from V and 10 bases from J, with 13 bases in between. As DNA, the CDR3 is TGTGCCAGCAGACAGGGCCACAAACAGTACTTC. It is translated as CASRQGHKQYF.

The rearrangement links TRBV28 to TRBJ2-2, with D perhaps matching TRBD2 (5 bases). CDR1 is MDHEN, CDR2 SYDVKM, per germline. V shed 3 bases and J shed 6 bases, with 11 bases lying between them. This CDR3 comprises 14 residues. In DNA form, the CDR3 reads TGTGCCAGCAGTTTCCTCCGGGATGCCGGGGAGCTGTTTTTT. It is translated as CASSFLRDAGELFF.